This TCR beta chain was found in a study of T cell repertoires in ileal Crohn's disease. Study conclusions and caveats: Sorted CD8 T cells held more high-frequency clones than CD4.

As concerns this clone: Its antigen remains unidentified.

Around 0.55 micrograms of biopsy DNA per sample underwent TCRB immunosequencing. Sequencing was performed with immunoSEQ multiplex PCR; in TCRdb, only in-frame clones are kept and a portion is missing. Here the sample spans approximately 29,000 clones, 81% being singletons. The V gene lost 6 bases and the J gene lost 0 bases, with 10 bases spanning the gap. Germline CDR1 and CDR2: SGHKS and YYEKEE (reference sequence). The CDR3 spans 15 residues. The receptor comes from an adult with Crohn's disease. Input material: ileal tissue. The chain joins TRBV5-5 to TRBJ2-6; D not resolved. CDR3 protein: CASKDGRSGANVLTF. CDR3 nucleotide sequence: TGTGCCAGCAAAGATGGGCGCTCTGGGGCCAACGTCCTGACTTTC.